Sequencing of this TCR beta chain was carried out in a study of technical replicates of blood from several donors. This clone came up once. TCRdb keeps only in-frame clones here, not all; method: immunoSEQ multiplex PCR. The data hold about 74,000 clones, with around 95% observed a single time. This CDR3 is 14 amino acids long. V was pared by 3 bases and J by 5 bases, with 6 bases of the junction left unmatched. The germline V gene encodes CDR1 SGHTA and CDR2 FQGNSA. The sequence came from a human donor in good health. This chain links TRBV7-2 with TRBJ2-5; 7 bases are shared with TRBD2. The sample taken for sequencing was T cells isolated from PBMCs. Here the CDR3 reads CASSLMTSTETQYF. CDR3 DNA: TGTGCCAGCAGCTTGATGACTAGCACGGAGACCCAGTACTTC.